A selection of T cell receptor beta chains follows, all from one sample in a study of cytomegalovirus exposure and HLA in healthy donors. Sequencing used immunoSEQ multiplex PCR; TCRdb keeps in-frame clones, though not all of them. Of about 92,000 clones in the sample, roughly 69% were seen once. Material: PBMCs. These receptor sequences come from a man aged 50 or older in good health and CMV-seronegative. Both conserved end residues are part of each CDR3. D genes are given only for firm matches. Clone size is not always given. Where it is, it says once, few, many or a class for expanded clones.

J gene,V gene,clone size,D gene,CDR3 protein,CDR3 DNA
TRBJ1-6,TRBV9,-,-,CASSFRGPLDSPLHF,TGTGCCAGCAGCTTCAGGGGCCCCTTGGATTCACCCCTCCACTTT
TRBJ1-1,TRBV11-3,-,-,CASSEGVSTGRSAFF,TGTGCCAGCAGCGAAGGTGTCAGCACAGGGCGGTCGGCTTTCTTT
TRBJ1-2,TRBV28,-,TRBD1,CASSATGGAPYGYTF,TGTGCCAGCAGTGCGACAGGGGGCGCCCCTTATGGCTACACCTTC
TRBJ1-2,TRBV2,-,-,CASSTDRNYGYTF,TGTGCCAGCAGTACTGACAGGAACTATGGCTACACCTTC
TRBJ2-7,TRBV18,-,-,CASSPRQNYEQYF,TGTGCCAGCTCACCACGACAGAACTACGAGCAGTACTTC
TRBJ1-5,TRBV25-1,-,TRBD1,CASSPRTGGNQPQHF,TGTGCCAGCAGTCCCCGAACAGGGGGCAATCAGCCCCAGCATTTT
TRBJ2-1,TRBV5-4,-,TRBD2,CASSPTTSGRAKEQFF,TGTGCCAGCAGTCCTACCACTAGCGGGAGGGCAAAAGAGCAGTTCTTC
TRBJ1-2,TRBV6-5,few,-,CASSSGGWDYGYTF,TGTGCCAGCAGTTCAGGAGGCTGGGACTATGGCTACACCTTC
TRBJ1-5,TRBV7-2,-,-,CASSFQVTQPQHF,TGTGCCAGCAGCTTTCAGGTAACTCAGCCCCAGCATTTT
TRBJ1-5,TRBV30,-,-,CAWSAGSNQPQHF,TGTGCCTGGAGTGCAGGGAGCAATCAGCCCCAGCATTTT
TRBJ2-6,TRBV5-1,few,-,CASRDSSGANVLTF,TGCGCCAGCAGAGACAGCTCTGGGGCCAACGTCCTGACTTTC
TRBJ2-1,TRBV5-1,-,-,CASSLSVSSYNEQFF,TGCGCCAGCAGCTTGTCTGTTAGCTCCTACAATGAGCAGTTCTTC
TRBJ2-2,TRBV9,few,-,CASSTARGYTGELFF,TGTGCCAGCAGCACGGCGCGGGGATACACCGGGGAGCTGTTTTTT
TRBJ1-2,TRBV20-1,-,-,CSDAEYYGYTF,TGCAGTGATGCGGAATACTATGGCTACACCTTC
TRBJ1-5,TRBV5-6,-,-,CARRASGWQPQHF,TGTGCCCGGCGTGCCTCGGGGTGGCAGCCCCAGCATTTT
TRBJ2-5,TRBV11-3,-,-,CASSLAEQTVKETQYF,TGTGCCAGCAGCTTAGCGGAGCAGACAGTTAAGGAGACCCAGTACTTC
TRBJ2-2,TRBV5-1,-,-,CASSLGAMGLSGGELFF,TGCGCCAGCAGCTTGGGTGCGATGGGCCTAAGTGGCGGGGAGCTGTTTTTT
TRBJ1-2,TRBV2,once,TRBD1,CASSLQGVIGYTF,TGTGCCAGCAGCTTACAGGGGGTGATAGGCTACACCTTC